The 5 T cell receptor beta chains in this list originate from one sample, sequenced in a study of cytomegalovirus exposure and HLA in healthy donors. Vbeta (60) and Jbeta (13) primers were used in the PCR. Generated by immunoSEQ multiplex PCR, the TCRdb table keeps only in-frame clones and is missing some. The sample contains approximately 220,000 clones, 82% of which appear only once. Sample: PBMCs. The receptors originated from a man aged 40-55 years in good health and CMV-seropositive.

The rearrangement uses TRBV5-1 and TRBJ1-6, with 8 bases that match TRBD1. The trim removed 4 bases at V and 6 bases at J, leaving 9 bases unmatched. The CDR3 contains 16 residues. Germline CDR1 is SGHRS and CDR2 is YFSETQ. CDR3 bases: TGCGCCAGCAGCAGAGACGGACAGGGCTCTAATTCACCCCTCCACTTT. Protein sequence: CASSRDGQGSNSPLHF.

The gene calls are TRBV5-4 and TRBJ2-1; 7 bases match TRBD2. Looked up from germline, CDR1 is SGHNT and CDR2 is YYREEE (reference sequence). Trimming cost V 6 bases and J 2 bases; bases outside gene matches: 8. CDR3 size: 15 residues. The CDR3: CASTSGGGAYNEQFF. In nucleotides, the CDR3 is TGTGCCAGCACCTCGGGCGGGGGTGCCTACAATGAGCAGTTCTTC.

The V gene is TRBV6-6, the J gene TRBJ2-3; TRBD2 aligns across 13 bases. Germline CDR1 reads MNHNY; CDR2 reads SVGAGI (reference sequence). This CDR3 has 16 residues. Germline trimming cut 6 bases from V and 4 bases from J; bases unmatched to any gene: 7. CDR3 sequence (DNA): TGTGCCAGCAGCTACGGACTAGCGGGAGTAGCAGATACGCAGTATTTT. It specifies CASSYGLAGVADTQYF.

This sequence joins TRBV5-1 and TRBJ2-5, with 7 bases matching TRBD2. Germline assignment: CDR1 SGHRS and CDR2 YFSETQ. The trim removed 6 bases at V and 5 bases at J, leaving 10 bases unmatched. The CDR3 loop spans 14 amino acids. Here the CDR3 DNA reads TGCGCCAGCAAGCCAGCGGGGTCGGGGGAGACCCAGTACTTC. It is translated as CASKPAGSGETQYF.

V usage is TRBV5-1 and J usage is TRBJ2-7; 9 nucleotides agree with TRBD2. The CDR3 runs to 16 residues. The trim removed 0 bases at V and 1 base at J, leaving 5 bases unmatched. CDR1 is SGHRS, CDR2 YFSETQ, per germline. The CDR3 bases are TGCGCCAGCAGCTTGGAGAGGACTAGCGAGTCCTACGAGCAGTACTTC. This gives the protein CASSLERTSESYEQYF.